This T cell receptor beta chain derives from a study of T cell responses to AZD1222 COVID-19 vaccine (dated by TCRdb to the early 2020s). Turning to the overall study: A total of 230 to 250 trial participants underwent TCR sequencing, of whom some 210 received two doses of AZD1222 and about 25 received two doses of the MenACWY control vaccine. Trial participants were enrolled by age into 18-55, 56-69 and 70-plus year subgroups, with 148, 28 and 57 TCR-sequenced participants respectively.

To note about this clone: The antigen it recognizes is unknown. It has no much larger one-base neighbor in the sample; base qualities were not kept.

The CDR3 regions of human TCRbeta chains were analyzed by immunosequencing. The original methods were these. TCRs in the repertoires were compared against a reference library of SARS-CoV-2-specific TCRs that had been generated with the MIRA antigen-specificity platform. Breadth was defined as the fraction of unique TCRs that were SARS-CoV-2-associated, and depth was defined as the fraction of total T cells that were SARS-CoV-2-associated. Each spike-specific TCR was assigned to its reactive spike region and to a CD4 or CD8 class using the MIRA data. Log10-transformed breadth and depth values were compared by one-way ANOVA with Sidak's multiple comparisons tests. Drawn from immuneACCESS, this table holds only the in-frame rearrangements with V and J called that TCRdb kept. Clones are partly lost; checked studies trace under half to an unresolved V gene and leave the rest unexplained. V and J calls and clone size are copied from that table; D and trimming were computed from the DNA. This sample has about 82,000 clones in its table, and 80% to 90% of those were observed once. The ten biggest clones cover more than 15% of the sample.

What this sample's time point label stands for: about 28 days (+/-7) after the second vaccine dose. AZD1222 recipients whose second dose came at about 4 weeks and those whose second dose came at about 12 weeks were combined into one group, since spike-specific TCR depth and breadth did not differ between the two schedules. Samples from vaccinated people were obtained from the UK trials COV001 and COV002, which included a single-blind randomized controlled phase 2/3 trial of AZD1222 (ChAdOx1 nCoV-19) in healthy adults. For TCRbeta chain sequencing, PBMC samples from trial participants were taken at day 0 and at day 28 after the second dose. The paper's findings and limits, for the study overall: Because no day 14 peak-response samples were available, repertoires were characterized only after the peak T cell response. Epitopes outside the regions mutated in the B.1.351 and B.1.1.7 variants were reportedly recognized by nearly half of the unique spike-specific TCRs. CD4 TCRs associated with the vaccine covered the entire spike protein, and the dominant responses were in regions 160-218 and 743-854. Most participants were white British and females outnumbered males, and the authors suggested that clonal diversity may have been underestimated. The 56-69-year group was small, and its depth increase did not reach significance, likely because of low power. Conclusions about previously exposed vaccinees were limited because only six AZD1222 recipients were SARS-CoV-2 seropositive at baseline. Spike-specific TCR breadth and depth rose significantly after two AZD1222 doses compared with day 0 and with MenACWY recipients.

The CDR3, cysteine through phenylalanine, is 15 amino acids long. Of the read, only the CDR3 DNA is kept; its 45 bases are in frame from base 1. V is pared back by 4 bases and J by 4 bases, with 13 bases lying between the germline termini. As encoded in the germline V gene, CDR1 is SGHVS while CDR2 is FQNEAQ. This TCR came from an adult who received the AZD1222 COVID-19 vaccine. The chain couples TRBV7-8 to TRBJ2-2; a tentative D match to TRBD1 spans 6 bases. Sequencing was performed on peripheral blood, taken 28 days after the second AZD1222 dose. The CDR3 protein sequence reads: CASSSGQTFTGELFF. In nucleotide form, the sequence is TGTGCCAGCAGCTCCGGACAGACTTTCACCGGGGAGCTGTTTTTT. With the rest looked up from the reference TRBV7-8 and TRBJ2-2 genes rather than sequenced, the full variable domain is GAGVSQSPRYKVAKRGQDVALRCDPISGHVSLFWYQQALGQGPEFLTYFQNEAQLDKSGLPSDRFFAERPEGSVSTLKIQRTQQEDSAVYLCASSSGQTFTGELFFGEGSRLTVL.